Below, 16 T cell receptor beta chains from the same sample are listed, as sequenced in a study of T cell changes during pregnancy in multiple sclerosis. The data were produced by immunoSEQ multiplex PCR, yet TCRdb's version contains in-frame clones alone and is incomplete. The sample shows 80,000 or so clones, roughly nine tenths of them seen only once. The source material was peripheral blood, sampled before pregnancy. All receptors come from a female donor with multiple sclerosis, enrolled in a pregnancy study.

This clone was picked up one time. The V call is TRBV4-1, the J call TRBJ2-1; 12 bases align to TRBD2. The junction had 3 bases not matched to a gene; V was cut back by 0 bases and J by 9 bases. The CDR3 loop spans 15 amino acids. The germline V gene encodes CDR1 MGHRA and CDR2 YSYEKL. Here the CDR3 DNA reads TGCGCCAGCAGCCAAGAACTAGCGGGAGGTACTGAGCAGTTCTTC. This encodes CASSQELAGGTEQFF.

The chain links TRBV4-1 to TRBJ2-5; TRBD1 aligns across 9 bases. The ends lost 1 base at V and 0 bases at J; junction bases unmatched: 9. Germline-derived CDR1 and CDR2 are MGHRA and YSYEKL. This CDR3 has 18 amino acids. The CDR3: CASSQGDRGYFHQETQYF. CDR3 DNA sequence: TGCGCCAGCAGCCAAGGAGACAGGGGGTATTTCCACCAAGAGACCCAGTACTTC.

This chain links TRBV18 with TRBJ1-1; 11 nucleotides match TRBD1. The CDR3 spans 15 residues. CDR1 is KGHSH and CDR2 is LQKENI in the germline V gene. Trimming cost V 5 bases and J 5 bases; bases outside gene matches: 7. The CDR3 sequence: CASSAGQGASTEAFF. The CDR3 nucleotides read TGTGCCAGCTCAGCCGGACAGGGGGCAAGTACTGAAGCTTTCTTT.

The V call is TRBV2, the J call TRBJ1-2, with unresolved D. Looked up from germline, CDR1 is SNHLY and CDR2 is FYNNEI. This CDR3 contains 12 residues. V was trimmed by 8 bases and J by 5 bases, leaving 12 bases between them. The DNA of the CDR3 is TGTGCCAGCTGGGCAGGCGCGTATGGCTACACCTTC. Protein product: CASWAGAYGYTF.

The genes are TRBV27 and TRBJ2-2; the D is unclear. V was clipped by 1 base and J by 7 bases, with 10 bases between them. This CDR3 is built from 14 residues. Germline assignment: CDR1 MNHEY and CDR2 SMNVEV (reference sequence). CDR3 sequence reads: CASSLLVPGGELFF. The CDR3 DNA follows: TGTGCCAGCAGTTTATTGGTCCCAGGCGGGGAGCTGTTTTTT.

The chain couples TRBV5-1 to TRBJ2-1, with D perhaps TRBD2 (6 bases). Germline CDR1 SGHRS, CDR2 YFSETQ. This CDR3 spans 17 amino acids. V dropped 1 base and J dropped 2 bases, with 16 bases sitting between them. Written as DNA, the CDR3 is TGCGCCAGCAGCTTGTCGCTCGGGAGCTCCCCCTACAATGAGCAGTTCTTC. This translates into CASSLSLGSSPYNEQFF.

This clone was found once. CDR3 protein: CASRSGGGPYEQYF. The CDR3 nucleotides read TGTGCCAGCAGATCGGGAGGGGGGCCCTACGAGCAGTACTTC. The chain is built from TRBV28 and TRBJ2-7; 8 positions agree with TRBD2. This CDR3 contains 14 residues. Germline V gives CDR1 MDHEN, CDR2 SYDVKM. V shed 6 bases and J 2 bases; nucleotides not matched to a gene: 6.

This chain joins TRBV19 and TRBJ2-7, with TRBD2 matching over 7 bases. V was clipped by 5 bases and J by 5 bases; unmatched bases: 6. Germline V CDR1 and CDR2: LNHDA, SQIVND (reference sequence). This CDR3 is 13 amino acids long. CDR3: CASSPGGENEQYF. CDR3 sequence (DNA): TGTGCCAGTAGTCCGGGGGGAGAAAACGAGCAGTACTTC.

This chain's CDR3 is CASSQDLVAVYEQYF. CDR3 sequence (DNA): TGCGCCAGCAGCCAAGACCTAGTTGCGGTCTACGAGCAGTACTTC. The V call is TRBV4-3, the J call TRBJ2-7; D remains unclear. Per the germline V gene, CDR1 is LGHNA and CDR2 is YSLEER. Trimming pared 0 bases from V and 3 bases from J, leaving 12 bases between. There are 15 residues in the CDR3.

V usage is TRBV5-1 and J usage is TRBJ1-4; TRBD1 is a possible D gene (6 bases). Germline CDR1 is SGHRS and CDR2 is YFSETQ. CDR3 length equals 15 residues. With 1 base removed from V and 5 bases from J, the gap between germline ends came to 12 bases. CDR3 region: CASSLKGGYNEKLFF. The CDR3 nucleotides are TGCGCCAGCAGCTTGAAAGGGGGTTACAATGAAAAACTGTTTTTT.

The rearrangement links TRBV7-6 to TRBJ2-3; D unresolved. The germline V gene encodes CDR1 SGHVS and CDR2 FNYEAQ. The CDR3 has 14 residues. Trimming left V 1 base short and J 2 bases short, with 7 bases between. CDR3 sequence: CASSLGAPTDTQYF. CDR3 nucleotides: TGTGCCAGCAGCTTAGGGGCCCCCACAGATACGCAGTATTTT.

This clone was found once. The chain recombines TRBV4-1 with TRBJ2-1, with D uncertain. This CDR3 spans 15 amino acids. Trimming shortened V by 1 base and J by 2 bases, and 9 bases separated the two germline ends. Germline assignment: CDR1 MGHRA and CDR2 YSYEKL. DNA for the CDR3: TGCGCCAGCAGCCAAGGGCTCGTCGCCTACAATGAGCAGTTCTTC. Protein product: CASSQGLVAYNEQFF.

This clone came up once. The chain carries TRBV15 and TRBJ2-7; 9 bases align to TRBD1. V was clipped by 6 bases and J by 0 bases; unmatched bases: 6. Germline V CDR1 and CDR2: LNHNV, YYDKDF (reference sequence). This CDR3 spans 15 amino acids. The chain's CDR3 is CATRGPGQGSYEQYF. Here the CDR3 DNA reads TGTGCCACCAGGGGACCGGGACAGGGCTCCTACGAGCAGTACTTC.

V gene TRBV5-4 combines with J gene TRBJ2-2; a possible D gene is TRBD1 (6 bases). CDR1 and CDR2 from the germline V gene are SGHNT and YYREEE (reference sequence). V was trimmed by 4 bases and J by 1 base, leaving 11 bases between them. The CDR3 sequence is 15 residues long. As DNA, the CDR3 is TGTGCCAGCAGCGAAACAGGGAGGAACACCGGGGAGCTGTTTTTT. Encoded protein: CASSETGRNTGELFF.

The J gene is TRBJ2-7, the V gene TRBV5-4; no definite D call. The CDR3 runs 14 residues. Per germline, CDR1 SGHNT and CDR2 YYREEE (reference sequence). With 6 bases removed from V and 3 bases from J, the gap between germline ends came to 16 bases. Here the CDR3 DNA reads TGTGCCAGCACCACCGACTCCCGTGGCTACGAGCAGTACTTC. This sequence encodes CASTTDSRGYEQYF. The full variable domain, completed using reference TRBV5-4 and TRBJ2-7, is ETGVTQSPTHLIKTRGQQVTLRCSSQSGHNTVSWYQQALGQGPQFIFQYYREEENGRGNFPPRFSGLQFPNYSSELNVNALELDDSALYLCASTTDSRGYEQYFGPGTRLTVT.

The gene calls are TRBV29-1 and TRBJ2-7; TRBD2 might be the D (6 bases). This CDR3 region has 15 residues. V lost 0 bases, J lost 3 bases, and 15 bases lay in between. Per the germline V gene, CDR1 is SQVTM and CDR2 is ANQGSEA. The DNA for the CDR3 is TGCAGCGTTGAAGAGGAGGGAGCGGAGAACTACGAGCAGTACTTC. This encodes CSVEEEGAENYEQYF.